The clone carrying this T cell receptor beta chain came up many times. Antigen: not known. CDR1 and CDR2 (germline): LNHNV, YYDKDF (reference sequence). V lost 2 bases and J 2 bases, leaving 13 bases between the germline ends. The CDR3 is 16 amino acids. TCRdb re-analysed the RT-PCR reads in MiXCR, keeping a single row per CDR3 protein. The sample lists 200,000 to 250,000 distinct CDR3 sequences; approximately 12% were seen once. The entry originates in a study of response to subunit inactivated influenza vaccine. General observations from the study: The study's authors posited that every seasonal influenza vaccination enlists few new T cells.

This rearrangement joins TRBV15 to TRBJ1-3; D might be TRBD1 (5 bases). The source material was non-naive T cells sorted from PBMCs, sampled 14 days before vaccination. The TCR comes from a man aged 50-59 years who received an inactivated influenza vaccine. The CDR3 coding sequence is TGTGCCACCAGCAGAAGGACAACTGGGACTGGAAACACCATATATTTT. Protein sequence: CATSRRTTGTGNTIYF.